The 24 T cell receptor beta chains below come from one sample, sequenced in a study of blood T cell repertoires in COVID-19. Sequencing used immunoSEQ multiplex PCR; TCRdb keeps in-frame clones, though not all of them. The table lists around 200,000 clones, over 75% of them singletons. Sequenced input: peripheral blood. These receptors were obtained from a woman aged 45-60 years with acute or convalescent COVID-19.

This clone was counted a few times. This chain connects TRBV7-2 to TRBJ2-7; no definite D call. Between the trimmed V and J ends, which lost 0 bases and 2 bases, there was a span of 8 bases. The CDR3 contains 14 residues. Germline loops: CDR1 SGHTA, CDR2 FQGNSA. The CDR3 region has the DNA TGTGCCAGCAGCTTAGCCCCCAACACCTACGAGCAGTACTTC. Amino acids: CASSLAPNTYEQYF.

The chain has TRBV5-5 and TRBJ2-3; TRBD2 matches 9 bases. The CDR3 length is 17 residues. Germline CDR1 SGHKS, CDR2 YYEKEE (reference sequence). The junction had 9 bases not matched to a gene; V was cut back by 4 bases and J by 0 bases. The CDR3 nucleotides are TGTGCCAGCAGCAAGGGACTAGCTCCAAAAAGCACAGATACGCAGTATTTT. The encoded protein is CASSKGLAPKSTDTQYF.

V usage is TRBV28 and J usage is TRBJ1-5, with TRBD1 as a possible D gene (6 bases). V was pared by 1 base and J by 3 bases, with 10 bases between. The germline V gene encodes CDR1 MDHEN and CDR2 SYDVKM. This CDR3 is 15 amino acids long. The CDR3 region has the DNA TGTGCCAGCAGTTTATTTCCAGGGGACAATCAGCCCCAGCATTTT. It encodes CASSLFPGDNQPQHF.

The chain joins TRBV2 to TRBJ1-4, with unresolved D. This CDR3 is 12 amino acids long. Germline values: CDR1 SNHLY, CDR2 FYNNEI. Trimming cost V 4 bases and J 8 bases, with 8 bases left between them. DNA of the CDR3: TGTGCCAGCAGTGGTGACTGGGAAAAACTGTTTTTT. It yields the protein CASSGDWEKLFF.

This clone has only a few counts. The rearrangement uses TRBV19 and TRBJ2-2; perhaps TRBD1 as D (6 bases). The V gene's germline CDR1 is LNHDA and CDR2 SQIVND (reference sequence). The ends were cut back, 3 bases at V and 6 bases at J, with 17 bases in the middle. CDR3 size: 16 residues. CDR3 residues: CASSIGSGVVSGELFF. CDR3 nucleotides: TGTGCCAGTAGTATCGGGTCAGGGGTCGTATCCGGGGAGCTGTTTTTT.

The V call is TRBV20-1, the J call TRBJ2-7, with D possibly matching TRBD1 (5 bases). V was clipped by 3 bases and J by 2 bases, with 8 bases between them. The germline V gene has CDR1 DFQATT and CDR2 SNEGSKA (reference sequence). The CDR3 covers 12 residues. CDR3 coding DNA: TGCAGTGCTAGTAAGACAGCCTACGAGCAGTACTTC. Its protein product is CSASKTAYEQYF.

CDR3 loop: CASSLFAGVGTQYF. As DNA, the CDR3 is TGTGCCAGCAGTTTATTTGCGGGAGTGGGGACCCAGTACTTC. This chain connects TRBV28 to TRBJ2-5, with 7 bases lining up with TRBD2. The V gene's germline CDR1 is MDHEN and CDR2 SYDVKM. V lost 1 base, J lost 7 bases, and 6 bases stayed unmatched. The CDR3 runs 14 residues.

In DNA form, the CDR3 reads TGTGCCACCACCTACGGCACTGAAGCTTTCTTT. This sequence encodes CATTYGTEAFF. J is TRBJ1-1 and V is TRBV24-1; D uncertain. Germline-derived CDR1 and CDR2 are KGHDR and SFDVKD. V was pared by 8 bases and J by 4 bases, with 7 bases between. This CDR3 spans 11 amino acids.

This clone was counted a single time. V and J are TRBV6-5 and TRBJ2-7; 8 bases are shared with TRBD1. Per the germline V gene, CDR1 is MNHEY and CDR2 is SVGAGI. This CDR3 is built from 15 residues. V was pared by 5 bases and J by 5 bases, with 11 bases of the junction left unmatched. The CDR3 is CASSPSRTGMHEQYF. The CDR3, as DNA: TGTGCCAGCAGTCCGTCCCGGACAGGGATGCACGAGCAGTACTTC.

The chain links TRBV5-1 to TRBJ1-2; D might be TRBD1 (6 bases). The CDR3 consists of 14 residues. Germline values: CDR1 SGHRS, CDR2 YFSETQ. V was clipped by 0 bases and J by 8 bases, with 14 bases between them. The CDR3 reads CASSLGQDVRGYTF. CDR3 in DNA: TGCGCCAGCAGCTTGGGACAGGACGTAAGGGGCTACACCTTC.

The chain links TRBV19 to TRBJ1-1; 8 bases match TRBD1. CDR1 is LNHDA, CDR2 SQIVND, per germline (reference sequence). The V segment lost 5 bases and the J segment 5 bases; nucleotides outside the gene matches: 10. This CDR3 is 15 amino acids long. CDR3 loop: CASSPRQGRRTEAFF. The CDR3 DNA sequence: TGTGCCAGTAGTCCCCGACAGGGGCGGAGGACTGAAGCTTTCTTT.

The J gene is TRBJ1-4, the V gene TRBV5-1, with unresolved D. Between the trimmed V and J ends, which lost 4 bases and 0 bases, there was a span of 7 bases. This CDR3 is 14 amino acids long. Germline V gene sequence: CDR1 SGHRS, CDR2 YFSETQ. Here the CDR3 reads CASSDSSTNEKLFF. The CDR3 DNA sequence: TGCGCCAGCAGCGACTCCTCAACTAATGAAAAACTGTTTTTT.

The V gene is TRBV4-3, the J gene TRBJ2-2; tentatively, D is TRBD2 (6 bases). The CDR3 contains 16 residues. The germline V gene encodes CDR1 LGHNA and CDR2 YSLEER. Trimming took 5 bases from V and 0 from J, leaving 13 bases between them. CDR3 DNA sequence: TGCGCCAGCAGCGCTGCGACGGGAGCGAACACCGGGGAGCTGTTTTTT. This sequence encodes CASSAATGANTGELFF.

The chain carries TRBV25-1 and TRBJ2-7; 7 bases match TRBD2. With 2 bases clipped from V and 4 bases from J, the junction kept 5 bases outside the gene matches. From germline, CDR1 is MGHDK and CDR2 SYGVNS. This CDR3 spans 14 amino acids. The chain's CDR3 is CASSERWEGYEQYF. CDR3 bases: TGTGCCAGCAGTGAAAGGTGGGAGGGTTACGAGCAGTACTTC.

This clone was detected a few times. The CDR3 here is CASSTARVSPEQFF. In DNA form, the CDR3 reads TGTGCCAGCAGTACCGCTCGAGTATCCCCCGAGCAGTTCTTC. The chain recombines TRBV6-6 with TRBJ2-1, with D unresolved. Trimming removed 5 bases from V and 10 bases from J, with 18 bases in between. The CDR3 loop spans 14 amino acids. Germline V gene lookup returns CDR1 MNHNY and CDR2 SVGAGI (reference sequence).

The rearrangement joins TRBV5-1 to TRBJ1-1; D is possibly TRBD1 (5 bases). This CDR3 contains 15 residues. Between the trimmed V and J ends, which lost 1 base and 1 base, there was a span of 11 bases. Looked up from germline, CDR1 is SGHRS and CDR2 is YFSETQ. The CDR3 region has the DNA TGCGCCAGCAGCTTGACCAGTCAGGGGAACACTGAAGCTTTCTTT. Its translation: CASSLTSQGNTEAFF.

The V call is TRBV30, the J call TRBJ2-7; TRBD2 might be the D (5 bases). The CDR3 loop spans 11 amino acids. The V gene lost 5 bases and the J gene lost 3 bases, with 8 bases spanning the gap. Germline V gene sequence: CDR1 GTSNPN, CDR2 SVGIG (reference sequence). The CDR3 here is CAWGRGYEQYF. Here the CDR3 DNA reads TGTGCCTGGGGTCGGGGCTACGAGCAGTACTTC.

The CDR3 DNA is TGTGCCAGCAGCCATCGCACCACTAGGCAGGAGCAGTTCTTC. It translates to CASSHRTTRQEQFF. The V and J genes are TRBV14 and TRBJ2-1, with a possible D match to TRBD2 (5 bases). V gave up 3 bases and J gave up 10 bases, with 16 bases separating them. The CDR3 is 14 amino acids. Germline V gene lookup returns CDR1 SGHDN and CDR2 FVKESK.

V and J are TRBV24-1 and TRBJ2-7; D gene unclear. V gave up 3 bases and J gave up 3 bases, with 8 bases separating them. Germline values: CDR1 KGHDR, CDR2 SFDVKD. The CDR3 has 13 amino acids. The CDR3 sequence is CATSDPVFYEQYF. CDR3 nucleotides: TGTGCCACCAGTGATCCGGTTTTCTACGAGCAGTACTTC.

This clone was seen a single time. The chain couples TRBV29-1 to TRBJ1-5; TRBD1 is a possible D gene (6 bases). Trimming pared 7 bases from V and 5 bases from J, leaving 15 bases between. Germline V gene lookup returns CDR1 SQVTM and CDR2 ANQGSEA. The length of the CDR3 is 13 residues. The CDR3 reads CSAGEQGHQPQHF. The CDR3 region has the DNA TGCAGCGCCGGGGAACAGGGCCATCAGCCCCAGCATTTT.

The genes are TRBV29-1 and TRBJ2-7; a weak D match, TRBD2 (6 bases). Germline CDR1 and CDR2: SQVTM and ANQGSEA. The V end was cut by 4 bases, the J end by 6 bases, with 16 bases between. The CDR3 consists of 13 residues. In DNA form, the CDR3 reads TGCAGCGTTGCCCGGCGGGGCTTGGGCGAGCAGTACTTC. Translating it yields CSVARRGLGEQYF.

The chain couples TRBV28 to TRBJ2-7; TRBD1 agrees at 8 bases. CDR1 MDHEN and CDR2 SYDVKM come from the germline V gene. The V segment lost 6 bases and the J segment 2 bases; nucleotides outside the gene matches: 9. The CDR3 length is 15 residues. CDR3 residues: CASRADRGQTYEQYF. The CDR3 DNA reads as TGTGCCAGCAGGGCCGACAGGGGTCAGACCTACGAGCAGTACTTC.

This chain joins TRBV6-5 and TRBJ2-1, with D perhaps TRBD1 (7 bases). Trimming took off 10 bases at V and 3 bases at J, with 13 bases between the two ends. Germline CDR1 reads MNHEY; CDR2 reads SVGAGI. This CDR3 region has 13 residues. CDR3 nucleotides: TGTGCCACCCAGGGGGGTGGCTACAATGAGCAGTTCTTC. Its protein product is CATQGGGYNEQFF.

The genes are TRBV19 and TRBJ1-2; 7 bases match TRBD1. Per germline, CDR1 LNHDA and CDR2 SQIVND (reference sequence). The ends lost 5 bases at V and 2 bases at J; junction bases unmatched: 5. This CDR3 contains 14 residues. The DNA of the CDR3 is TGTGCCAGTAGTCTACAGGGGATAAACTATGGCTACACCTTC. Its translation: CASSLQGINYGYTF.